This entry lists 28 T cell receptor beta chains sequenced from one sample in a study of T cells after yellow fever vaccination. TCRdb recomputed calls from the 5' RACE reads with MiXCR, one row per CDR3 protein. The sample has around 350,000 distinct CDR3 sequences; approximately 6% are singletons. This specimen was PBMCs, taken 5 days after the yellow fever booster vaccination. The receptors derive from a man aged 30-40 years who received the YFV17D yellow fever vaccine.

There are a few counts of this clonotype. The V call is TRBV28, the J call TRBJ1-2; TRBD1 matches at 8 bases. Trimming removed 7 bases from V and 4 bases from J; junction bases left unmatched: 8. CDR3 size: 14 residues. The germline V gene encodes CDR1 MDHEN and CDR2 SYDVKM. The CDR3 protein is CASTLQGGIYGYTF. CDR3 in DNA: TGTGCCAGCACCTTACAGGGGGGGATCTATGGCTACACCTTC.

CDR3 nucleotide sequence: TGTGCCAGCAGCCTGGACTTGTACAATGAGCAGTTCTTC. Translation: CASSLDLYNEQFF. This chain uses TRBV28 with TRBJ2-1, with a possible D match to TRBD2 (5 bases). The germline gives CDR1 MDHEN, CDR2 SYDVKM. The CDR3 is 13 residues long. With 6 bases removed from V and 4 bases from J, the gap between germline ends came to 10 bases.

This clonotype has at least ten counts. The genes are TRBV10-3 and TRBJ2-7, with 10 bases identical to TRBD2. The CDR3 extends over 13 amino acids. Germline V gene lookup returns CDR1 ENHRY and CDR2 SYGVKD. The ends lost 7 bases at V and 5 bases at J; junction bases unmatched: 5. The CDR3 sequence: CAITIAGGNEQYF. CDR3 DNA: TGTGCCATCACGATAGCGGGAGGCAACGAGCAGTACTTC.

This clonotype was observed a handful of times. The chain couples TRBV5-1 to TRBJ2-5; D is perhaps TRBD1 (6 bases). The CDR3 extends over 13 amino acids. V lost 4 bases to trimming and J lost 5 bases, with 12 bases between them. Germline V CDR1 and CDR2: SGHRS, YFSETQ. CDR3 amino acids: CASSLPQGETQYF. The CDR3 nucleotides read TGCGCCAGCAGCCTCCCCCAGGGGGAGACCCAGTACTTC.

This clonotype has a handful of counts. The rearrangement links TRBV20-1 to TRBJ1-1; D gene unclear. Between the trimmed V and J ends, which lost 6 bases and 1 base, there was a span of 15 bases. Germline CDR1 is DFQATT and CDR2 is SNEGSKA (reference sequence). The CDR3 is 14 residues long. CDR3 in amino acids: CSANKWEGNTEAFF. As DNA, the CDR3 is TGCAGTGCAAATAAATGGGAGGGGAACACTGAAGCTTTCTTT.

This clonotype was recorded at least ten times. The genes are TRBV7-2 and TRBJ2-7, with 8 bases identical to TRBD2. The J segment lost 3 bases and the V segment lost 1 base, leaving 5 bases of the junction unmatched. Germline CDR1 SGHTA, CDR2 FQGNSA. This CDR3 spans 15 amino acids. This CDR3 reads CASSLGLASYYEQYF. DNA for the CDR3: TGTGCCAGCAGCTTAGGACTAGCGAGTTACTACGAGCAGTACTTC.

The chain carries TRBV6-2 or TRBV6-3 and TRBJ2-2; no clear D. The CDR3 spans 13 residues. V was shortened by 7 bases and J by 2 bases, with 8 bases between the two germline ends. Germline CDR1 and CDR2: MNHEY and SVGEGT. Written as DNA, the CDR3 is TGTGCCAGCACCATCACTAACACCGGGGAGCTGTTTTTT. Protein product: CASTITNTGELFF.

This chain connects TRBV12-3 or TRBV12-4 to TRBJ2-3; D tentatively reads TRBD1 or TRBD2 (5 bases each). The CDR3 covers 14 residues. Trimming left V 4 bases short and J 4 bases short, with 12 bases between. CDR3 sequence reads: CASSSGAAPDTQYF. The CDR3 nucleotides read TGTGCCAGCAGTTCCGGGGCAGCCCCAGATACGCAGTATTTT.

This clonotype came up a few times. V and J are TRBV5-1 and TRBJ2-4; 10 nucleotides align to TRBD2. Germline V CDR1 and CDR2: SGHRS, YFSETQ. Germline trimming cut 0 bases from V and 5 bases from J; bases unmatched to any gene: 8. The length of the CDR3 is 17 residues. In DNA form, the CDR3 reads TGCGCCAGCAGCTTGGGGGCTAGCGGGAGTCGTCAAAACATTCAGTACTTC. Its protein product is CASSLGASGSRQNIQYF. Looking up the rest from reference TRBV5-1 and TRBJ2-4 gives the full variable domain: KAGVTQTPRYLIKTRGQQVTLSCSPISGHRSVSWYQQTPGQGLQFLFEYFSETQRNKGNFPGRFSGRQFSNSRSEMNVSTLELGDSALYLCASSLGASGSRQNIQYFGAGTRLSVL.

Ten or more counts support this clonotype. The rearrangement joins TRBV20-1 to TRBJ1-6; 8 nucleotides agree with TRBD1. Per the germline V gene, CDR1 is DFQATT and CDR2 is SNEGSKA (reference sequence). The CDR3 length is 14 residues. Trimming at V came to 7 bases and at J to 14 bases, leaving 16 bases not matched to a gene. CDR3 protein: CSGTTGADILALHF. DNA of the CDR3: TGCAGTGGGACGACAGGGGCCGATATTCTGGCCCTCCACTTT.

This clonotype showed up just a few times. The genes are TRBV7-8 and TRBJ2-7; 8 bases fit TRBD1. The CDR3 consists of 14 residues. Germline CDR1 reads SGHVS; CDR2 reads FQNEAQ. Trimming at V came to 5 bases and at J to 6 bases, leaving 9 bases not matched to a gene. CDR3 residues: CASSPQSRGPEQYF. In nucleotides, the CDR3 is TGTGCCAGCAGCCCACAGTCCAGGGGGCCCGAGCAGTACTTC.

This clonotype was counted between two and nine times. The CDR3 loop reads CASSSTPGLKDTQYF. The CDR3 DNA sequence: TGTGCCAGCAGTTCGACCCCAGGTCTGAAAGATACGCAGTATTTT. The J gene is TRBJ2-3, the V gene TRBV25-1; D ambiguous. V was clipped by 5 bases and J by 5 bases, with 17 bases between them. Germline loops: CDR1 MGHDK, CDR2 SYGVNS. CDR3 length: 15 amino acids.

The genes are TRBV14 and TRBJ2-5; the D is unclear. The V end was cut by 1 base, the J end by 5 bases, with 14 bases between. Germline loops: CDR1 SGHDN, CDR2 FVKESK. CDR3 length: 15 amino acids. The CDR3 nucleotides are TGTGCCAGCAGCCAAGTCTCAGGAGTAGGGGAGACCCAGTACTTC. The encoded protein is CASSQVSGVGETQYF.

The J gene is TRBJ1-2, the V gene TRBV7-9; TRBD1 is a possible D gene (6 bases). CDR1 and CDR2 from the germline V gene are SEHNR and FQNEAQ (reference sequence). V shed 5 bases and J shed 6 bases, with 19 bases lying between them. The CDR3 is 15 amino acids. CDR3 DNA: TGTGCCAGCAGCGGAGGGACATTCCGTGCGGATGGCTACACCTTC. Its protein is CASSGGTFRADGYTF.

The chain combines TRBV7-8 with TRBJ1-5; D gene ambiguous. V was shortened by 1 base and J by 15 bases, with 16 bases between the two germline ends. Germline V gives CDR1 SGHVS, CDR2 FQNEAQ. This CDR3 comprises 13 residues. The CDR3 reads CASSLDARRLLHF. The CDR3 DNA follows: TGTGCCAGCAGCTTAGACGCGAGGAGACTTCTGCATTTT.

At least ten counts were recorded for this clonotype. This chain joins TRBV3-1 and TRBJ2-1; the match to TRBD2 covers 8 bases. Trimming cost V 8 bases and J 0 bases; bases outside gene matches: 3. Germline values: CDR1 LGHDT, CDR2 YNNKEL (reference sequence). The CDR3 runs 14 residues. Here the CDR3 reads CASEAGGSYNEQFF. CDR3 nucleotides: TGTGCCAGCGAGGCGGGAGGCTCCTACAATGAGCAGTTCTTC.

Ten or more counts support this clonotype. CDR3 sequence (DNA): TGTGCCAGCAGCCTCACTAGCGGGAGAGGCTTTGAGCAGTTCTTC. It yields the protein CASSLTSGRGFEQFF. The J gene is TRBJ2-1, the V gene TRBV7-2; 11 bases are a match to TRBD2. The CDR3 has 15 amino acids. The germline gives CDR1 SGHTA, CDR2 FQGNSA. V lost 5 bases and J lost 9; bases outside the gene matches: 9.

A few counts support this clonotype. CDR3 loop: CASSLAWEDTQYF. The CDR3 DNA sequence: TGTGCCAGCAGCTTAGCTTGGGAAGATACGCAGTATTTT. The J gene is TRBJ2-3, the V gene TRBV11-3; no firm D call. Germline loops: CDR1 SGHNT, CDR2 YENEEA. V lost 1 base to trimming and J lost 5 bases, with 7 bases between them. This CDR3 has 13 residues.

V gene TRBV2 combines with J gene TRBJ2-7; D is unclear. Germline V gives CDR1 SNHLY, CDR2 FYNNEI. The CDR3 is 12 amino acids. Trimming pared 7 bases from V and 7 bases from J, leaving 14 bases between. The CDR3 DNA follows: TGTGCCAGCACCCCCTTCCCTCTTGAGCAGTACTTC. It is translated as CASTPFPLEQYF. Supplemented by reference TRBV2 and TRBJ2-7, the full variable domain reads EPEVTQTPSHQVTQMGQEVILRCVPISNHLYFYWYRQILGQKVEFLVSFYNNEISEKSEIFDDQFSVERPDGSNFTLKIRSTKLEDSAMYFCASTPFPLEQYFGPGTRLTVT.

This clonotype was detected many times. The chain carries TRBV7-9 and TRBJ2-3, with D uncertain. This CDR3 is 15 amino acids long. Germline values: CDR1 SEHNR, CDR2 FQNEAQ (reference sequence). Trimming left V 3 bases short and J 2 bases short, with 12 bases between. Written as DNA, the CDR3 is TGTGCCAGCAGCTTCCGGCAGGAGTACACAGATACGCAGTATTTT. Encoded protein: CASSFRQEYTDTQYF.

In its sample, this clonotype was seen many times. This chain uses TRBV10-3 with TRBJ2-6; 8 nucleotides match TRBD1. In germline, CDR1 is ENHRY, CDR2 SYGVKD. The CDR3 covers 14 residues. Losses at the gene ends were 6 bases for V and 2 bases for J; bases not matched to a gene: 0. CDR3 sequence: CAIRTGAGANVLTF. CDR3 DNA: TGTGCCATCAGGACAGGGGCTGGGGCCAACGTCCTGACTTTC.

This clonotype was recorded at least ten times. In DNA form, the CDR3 reads TGTGCCAGCAGCCCCGGCGGGCAGGGGTCTGACAATGAGCAGTTCTTC. Amino acids: CASSPGGQGSDNEQFF. The genes are TRBV7-9 and TRBJ2-1; D possibly corresponds to TRBD1 (6 bases). Germline CDR1 is SEHNR and CDR2 is FQNEAQ (reference sequence). The V end was cut by 5 bases, the J end by 5 bases, with 19 bases between. CDR3 length: 16 residues. The full variable domain, its missing parts supplied by reference TRBV7-9 and TRBJ2-1, is DTGVSQNPRHKITKRGQNVTFRCDPISEHNRLYWYRQTLGQGPEFLTYFQNEAQLEKSRLLSDRFSAERPKGSFSTLEIQRTEQGDSAMYLCASSPGGQGSDNEQFFGPGTRLTVL.

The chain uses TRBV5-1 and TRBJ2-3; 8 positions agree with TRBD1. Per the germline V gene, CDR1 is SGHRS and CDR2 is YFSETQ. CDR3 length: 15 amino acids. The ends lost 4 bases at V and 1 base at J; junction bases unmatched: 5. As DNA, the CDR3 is TGCGCCAGCAGCCAAAAACAGGGGGGCACAGATACGCAGTATTTT. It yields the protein CASSQKQGGTDTQYF.

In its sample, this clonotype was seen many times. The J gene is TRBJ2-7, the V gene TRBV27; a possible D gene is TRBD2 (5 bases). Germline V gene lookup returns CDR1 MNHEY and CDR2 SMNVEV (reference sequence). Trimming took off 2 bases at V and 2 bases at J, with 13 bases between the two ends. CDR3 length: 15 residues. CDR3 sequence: CASSLVGATTYEQYF. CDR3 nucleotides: TGTGCCAGCAGTTTAGTGGGAGCGACAACCTACGAGCAGTACTTC.

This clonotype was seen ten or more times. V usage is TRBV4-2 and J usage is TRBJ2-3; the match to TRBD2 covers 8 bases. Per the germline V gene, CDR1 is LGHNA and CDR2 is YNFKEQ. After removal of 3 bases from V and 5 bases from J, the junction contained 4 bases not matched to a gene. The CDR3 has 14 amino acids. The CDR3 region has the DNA TGTGCCAGCAGCCAGACTAGCGAGAAAGATACGCAGTATTTT. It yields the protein CASSQTSEKDTQYF.

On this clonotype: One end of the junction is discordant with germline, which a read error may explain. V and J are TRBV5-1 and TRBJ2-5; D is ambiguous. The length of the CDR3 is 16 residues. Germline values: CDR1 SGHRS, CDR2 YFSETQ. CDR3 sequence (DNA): TGCGCCAGCAGCTTGTGGCCGGACCCGTACCAAGGGACCCAGTACTTC. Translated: CASSLWPDPYQGTQYF.

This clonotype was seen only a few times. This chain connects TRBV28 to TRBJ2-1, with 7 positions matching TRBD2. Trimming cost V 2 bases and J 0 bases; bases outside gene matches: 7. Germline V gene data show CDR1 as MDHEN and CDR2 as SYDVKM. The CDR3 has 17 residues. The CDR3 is CASSLGSGNPSYNEQFF. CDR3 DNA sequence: TGTGCCAGCAGTTTAGGAAGCGGGAACCCCTCCTACAATGAGCAGTTCTTC.

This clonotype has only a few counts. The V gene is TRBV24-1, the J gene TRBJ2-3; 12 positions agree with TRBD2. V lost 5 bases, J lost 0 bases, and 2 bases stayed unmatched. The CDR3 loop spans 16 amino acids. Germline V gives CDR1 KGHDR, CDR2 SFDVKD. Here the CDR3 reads CATSGTSGKSTDTQYF. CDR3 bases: TGTGCCACCAGTGGGACTAGCGGGAAGAGCACAGATACGCAGTATTTT.